These T cell receptor beta chains were read from a single sample in a study of blood T cells in healthy people across ages. TCRdb recomputed calls from the 5' RACE reads with MiXCR, one row per CDR3 protein. This table has fewer than 700,000 distinct CDR3 sequences, 40% to 50% appearing once. Input material: blood. All receptors derive from a man older than 75 in good health. Both conserved end residues are part of each CDR3. The D gene is left open where the match is weak. A clone size is listed for some rows: how often the clone was seen (once, few, many), or a class if it is expanded.

- TRBJ1-2 TRBV27 - TGTGCCAGCAGTTTAGCCCTTACCCACGGCTACACCTTC CASSLALTHGYTF
TRBD2 TRBJ2-1 TRBV2 - TGTGCCAGCAGTGATTCTACGGGGGGGCTCAATAATGAGCAGTTCTTC CASSDSTGGLNNEQFF
- TRBJ2-7 TRBV4-1 few TGCGCCAGCAGCCCCTCGTTAGGGGAGCAGTACTTC CASSPSLGEQYF
- TRBJ1-1 TRBV10-3 many TGTGCCATCAGCCCGAGGTTGGGGGCTGAAGCTTTCTTT CAISPRLGAEAFF
- TRBJ1-2 TRBV20-1 - TGCAGTGCTAGAGGGGGCGGTGGCGGCTACACCTTC CSARGGGGGYTF
- TRBJ2-1 TRBV6-6 many TGTGCCAGCAGTAAACACCCCGATGAGCAGTTCTTC CASSKHPDEQFF
- TRBJ2-2 TRBV9 - TGTGCCAGCAGCGTAGAGGATCTCGCCGGGGAGCTGTTTTTT CASSVEDLAGELFF
TRBD1 TRBJ2-1 TRBV5-5 - TGTGCCAGCAGCCAGGAACGGGACAGTTATGAGCAGTTCTTC CASSQERDSYEQFF
- TRBJ1-2 TRBV6-2/TRBV6-3 - TGTGCCAGCAGTTACGCCCTCACAGGATCCTCTGGCTACACCTTC CASSYALTGSSGYTF
TRBD1 TRBJ2-7 TRBV18 - TGTGCCAGCTCAACCGAACAGACAGGGATCACCTACGAGCAGTACTTC CASSTEQTGITYEQYF
- TRBJ2-3 TRBV29-1 - TGCAGCGCTCGGACTACCACGAGCACAGATACGCAGTATTTT CSARTTTSTDTQYF
- TRBJ2-1 TRBV5-6 - TGTGCCAGCAGCTTGGCATCCAGGCCCTTGTTCTACAATGAGCAGTTCTTC CASSLASRPLFYNEQFF
- TRBJ2-7 TRBV10-3 - TGTGCCATCAGTGAGTCGGGAGGCAGTCTCTACGAGCAGTACTTC CAISESGGSLYEQYF
- TRBJ1-1 TRBV7-9 - TGTGCCAGCAGCTCACCTGTGAACACTGAAGCTTTCTTT CASSSPVNTEAFF
TRBD1 TRBJ1-2 TRBV25-1 few TGTGCCAGCAGTGCTGCCGGGACAGGCTTACATGGCTACACCTTC CASSAAGTGLHGYTF
TRBD1 TRBJ2-5 TRBV6-2/TRBV6-3 - TGTGCCAGCAGTTACGGGCCGGGACAGGGGGAGGAGACCCAGTACTTC CASSYGPGQGEETQYF